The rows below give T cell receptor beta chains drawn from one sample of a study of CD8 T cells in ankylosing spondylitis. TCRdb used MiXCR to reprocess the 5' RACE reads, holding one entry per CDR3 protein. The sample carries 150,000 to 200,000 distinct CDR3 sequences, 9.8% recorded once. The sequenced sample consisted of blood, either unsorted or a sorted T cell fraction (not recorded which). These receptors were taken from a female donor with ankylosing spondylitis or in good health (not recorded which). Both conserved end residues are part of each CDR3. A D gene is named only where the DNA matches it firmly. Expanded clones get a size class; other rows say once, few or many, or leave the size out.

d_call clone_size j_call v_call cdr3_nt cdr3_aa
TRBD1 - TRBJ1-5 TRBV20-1 TGCAGTGCAAAGGGACAGGGGGCTTATAGCAATCAGCCCCAGCATTTT CSAKGQGAYSNQPQHF
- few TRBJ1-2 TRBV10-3 TGTGCCATCAGTGAGATGAGGGAGTGCGGCTACACCTTC CAISEMRECGYTF
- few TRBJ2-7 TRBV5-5 TGTGCCAGCAGCTCGGGGTTTGGCCCCTACGAGCAGTACTTC CASSSGFGPYEQYF
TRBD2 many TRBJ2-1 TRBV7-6 TGTGCCAGCAGCCCTGTTGCGGGAGGGCTTTACAATGAGCAGTTCTTC CASSPVAGGLYNEQFF
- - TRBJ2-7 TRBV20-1 TGCAGTGCTAGAGAAGAGTGGGGGCCCTACGAGCAGTACTTC CSAREEWGPYEQYF
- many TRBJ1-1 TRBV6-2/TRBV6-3 TGTGCCAGCAGCACGAACACTGAAGCTTTCTTT CASSTNTEAFF
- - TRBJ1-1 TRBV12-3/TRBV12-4 TGTGCCAGCAGCGCTTCTACTGAAGCTTTCTTT CASSASTEAFF
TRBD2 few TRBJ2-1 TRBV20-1 TGCAGTGTTCGCGGGAGCCACAATGAGCAGTTCTTC CSVRGSHNEQFF
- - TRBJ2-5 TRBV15 TGTGCCACCAGCATCGGACTATCTTCTTACTTC CATSIGLSSYF
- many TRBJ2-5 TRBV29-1 TGCAGCGTTGAAGATCGGGGAAGGGTGGTAGAGACCCAGTACTTC CSVEDRGRVVETQYF
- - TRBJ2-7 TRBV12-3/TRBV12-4 TGTGCCAGCAGTTCACTACCCCCTCAGGGGATGGGCGAGCAGTACTTC CASSSLPPQGMGEQYF
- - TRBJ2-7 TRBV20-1 TGCAGTGCTCCCTTTCAGGGAGACGAGCAGTACTTC CSAPFQGDEQYF
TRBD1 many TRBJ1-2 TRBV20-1 TGCAGTGCTAGAACTGACAGGGGATCAGGCTACACCTTC CSARTDRGSGYTF
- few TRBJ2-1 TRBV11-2 TGTGCCAGCAGCTTAGGCCCCACGTACGAGCAGTTCTTC CASSLGPTYEQFF
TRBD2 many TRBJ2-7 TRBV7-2 TGTGCCAGCAGCCTCCTAGCGGGAGGGCCGGGGGAGCAGTACTTC CASSLLAGGPGEQYF
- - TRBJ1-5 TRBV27 TGTGCCAGCAGTCGGACGGTTCTTAGCAATCAGCCCCAGCATTTT CASSRTVLSNQPQHF
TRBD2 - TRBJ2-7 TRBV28 TGTGCCAGCTGCTTTGGCGGGACTAGCAAGTACGAGCAGTACTTC CASCFGGTSKYEQYF
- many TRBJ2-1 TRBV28 TGTGCCAGCAGTTTACAGCTTTCCTACAATGAGCAGTTCTTC CASSLQLSYNEQFF
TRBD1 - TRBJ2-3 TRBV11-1 TGTGCCAGCAGCCCAAATCCCGGGACAGAGTCTAGCACAGATACGCAGTATTTT CASSPNPGTESSTDTQYF
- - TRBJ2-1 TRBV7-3 TGTGCCAGCAGCTTAAGAGGGGGGCCCTACAATGAGCAGTTCTTC CASSLRGGPYNEQFF
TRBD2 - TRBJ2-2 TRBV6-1 TGTGCCAGCAGACTAGGGCTAGCGGGAGGGACCGGGGAGCTGTTTTTT CASRLGLAGGTGELFF
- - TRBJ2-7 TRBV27 TGTGCCAGCAGTCCCAGTGGGCCGTTATACGAGCAGTACTTC CASSPSGPLYEQYF
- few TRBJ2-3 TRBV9 TGTGCCAGCAGCGTAACATCGGATACGCAGTATTTT CASSVTSDTQYF
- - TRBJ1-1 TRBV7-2 TGTGCCAGCAGCTCCCTGGTTGGGGACTGGGACACTGAAGCTTTCTTT CASSSLVGDWDTEAFF
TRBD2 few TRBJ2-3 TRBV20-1 TGCAGTGCTAGACGGCGGGAGGGCCCAGATACGCAGTATTTT CSARRREGPDTQYF
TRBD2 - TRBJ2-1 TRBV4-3 TGCGCCAGCAGCCCTGAACTGGGACTAGCGGCTAACAATGAGCAGTTCTTC CASSPELGLAANNEQFF
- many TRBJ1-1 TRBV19 TGTGCCAGCAGTACCGGGCCCGAAGCTTTCTTT CASSTGPEAFF
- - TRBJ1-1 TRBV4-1 TGCGCCAGCAGCCAATATGTGAACACTGAAGCTTTCTTT CASSQYVNTEAFF
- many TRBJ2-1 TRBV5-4 TGTGCCAGCAGCTCGGGAGTCTCCTACAATGAGCAGTTCTTC CASSSGVSYNEQFF
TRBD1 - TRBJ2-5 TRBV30 TGTGCCTGGAGTGTGGGACAGGGGATTCAAGAGACCCAGTACTTC CAWSVGQGIQETQYF
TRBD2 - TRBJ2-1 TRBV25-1 TGTGCCAGCAGTTCCACGGCGAGGCGGGGGAGCTCCTACAATGAGCAGTTCTTC CASSSTARRGSSYNEQFF
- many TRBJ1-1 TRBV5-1 TGCGCCAGCAGTCCGGGTCAGCGGAACACTGAAGCTTTCTTT CASSPGQRNTEAFF
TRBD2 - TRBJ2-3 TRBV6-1 TGTGCCAGCAGCTCATTCCATAGCGGGACTTCAGATACGCAGTATTTT CASSSFHSGTSDTQYF
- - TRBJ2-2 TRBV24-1 TGTGCCACCAGTGATAGGGCAGACACCGGGGAGCTGTTTTTT CATSDRADTGELFF
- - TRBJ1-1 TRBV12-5 TGTGCTAGTGGTAGTACAGGGACCTGGCCCACTGAAGCTTTCTTT CASGSTGTWPTEAFF
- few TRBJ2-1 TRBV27 TGTGCCAGCAGTTTGGCCAGTATCCGGGGGGCTAGCTCCTACAATGAGCAGTTCTTC CASSLASIRGASSYNEQFF
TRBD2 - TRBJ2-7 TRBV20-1 TGCAGTGCTATGGGACTAGCGGGAGTAAGCGAGCAGTACTTC CSAMGLAGVSEQYF
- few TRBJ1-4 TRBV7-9 TGTGCCAGCAGCTTAGGGCGGGCTGAAAAACTGTTTTTT CASSLGRAEKLFF
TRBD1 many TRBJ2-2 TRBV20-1 TGCAGTTTCCGGACAGGGGTTACCGGGGAGCTGTTTTTT CSFRTGVTGELFF
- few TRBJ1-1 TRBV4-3 TGCGCCAGCAGCCAGGACCGCGGGAACACTGAAGCTTTCTTT CASSQDRGNTEAFF
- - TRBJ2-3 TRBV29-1 TGCAGCGTTGAAGTTTGGGAGCCGGGACACTCCACAGATACGCAGTATTTT CSVEVWEPGHSTDTQYF
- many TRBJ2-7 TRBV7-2 TGTGCCAGCAGCTTTGGGACTGTCGTCGAGCAGTACTTC CASSFGTVVEQYF
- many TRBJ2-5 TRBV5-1 TGCGCCAGCGGCCAAGAGACCCAGTACTTC CASGQETQYF
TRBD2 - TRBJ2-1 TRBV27 TGTGCCAGCAGTTTATCGACTAGCGGGGTTTACAATGAGCAGTTCTTC CASSLSTSGVYNEQFF
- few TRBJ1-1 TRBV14 TGTGCCAGCAGCCAAGTCCAGGAATGGACTGAAGCTTTCTTT CASSQVQEWTEAFF
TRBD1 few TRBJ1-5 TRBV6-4 TGTGCCAGTGCACAGGGGGCGGGTCAGCCCCAGCATTTT CASAQGAGQPQHF
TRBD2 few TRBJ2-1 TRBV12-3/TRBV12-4 TGTGCCAGCAGTTTAGTGGGACTATCTAATGAGCAGTTCTTC CASSLVGLSNEQFF
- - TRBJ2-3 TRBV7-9 TGTGCCAGCGGTAAGGGCACAGATACGCAGTATTTT CASGKGTDTQYF
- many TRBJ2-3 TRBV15 TGTGCCACCGCTACGGCGGGGGATACGCAGTATTTT CATATAGDTQYF
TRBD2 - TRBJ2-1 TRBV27 TGTGCCAGCAGCTTGGGGGAGGGCCTGAATGAGCAGTTCTTC CASSLGEGLNEQFF
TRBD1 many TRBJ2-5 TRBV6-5 TGTGCCAGCAGTTTAGGGACAGCCCAAGAGACCCAGTACTTC CASSLGTAQETQYF
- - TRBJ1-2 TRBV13 TGTGCCAGCAGCTTAGGCCGGGGCCCAATGGGCTACACCTTC CASSLGRGPMGYTF